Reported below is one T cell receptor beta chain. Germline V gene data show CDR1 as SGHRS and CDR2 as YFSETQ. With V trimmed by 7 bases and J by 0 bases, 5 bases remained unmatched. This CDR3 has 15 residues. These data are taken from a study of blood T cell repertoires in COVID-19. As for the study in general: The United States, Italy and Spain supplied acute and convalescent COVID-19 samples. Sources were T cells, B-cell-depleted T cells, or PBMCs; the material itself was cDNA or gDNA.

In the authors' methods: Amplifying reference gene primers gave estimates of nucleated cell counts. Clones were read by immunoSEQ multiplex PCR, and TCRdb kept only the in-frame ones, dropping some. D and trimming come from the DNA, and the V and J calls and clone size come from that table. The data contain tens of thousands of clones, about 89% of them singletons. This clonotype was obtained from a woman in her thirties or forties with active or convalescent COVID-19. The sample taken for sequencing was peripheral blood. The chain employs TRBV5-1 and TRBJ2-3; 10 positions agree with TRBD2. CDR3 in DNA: TGCGCCAGCGCGGTAGCGGGAGGAAGCACAGATACGCAGTATTTT. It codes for CASAVAGGSTDTQYF.